Below are 9 T cell receptor beta chains sequenced from a single sample in a study of T cells in localized non-small cell lung cancer. Assay used: immunoSEQ multiplex PCR; TCRdb lists only in-frame clones, some missing. The sample lists roughly 18,000 clones; around four fifths were seen once. The source was peripheral blood, collected before any cancer treatment. Receptor source: a female donor of 60 years or more with stage I lung adenocarcinoma.

The chain links TRBV28 to TRBJ1-3; 7 nucleotides match TRBD1. The CDR3 covers 16 residues. The germline CDR1 and CDR2 sequences are MDHEN and SYDVKM. The trim removed 5 bases at V and 0 bases at J, leaving 7 bases unmatched. The CDR3 DNA reads as TGTGCCAGCAGTATTCGACAGGGCTACTCTGGAAACACCATATATTTT. The encoded protein is CASSIRQGYSGNTIYF.

The V call is TRBV5-5, the J call TRBJ1-1; D unclear. The CDR3 loop spans 14 amino acids. Deletions cut 6 bases from V and 0 bases from J, with 12 bases between. Germline V gene sequence: CDR1 SGHKS, CDR2 YYEKEE (reference sequence). The CDR3 bases are TGTGCCAGCACCGAAGGGATCATGAACACTGAAGCTTTCTTT. It specifies CASTEGIMNTEAFF.

This clone was picked up a small number of times. J is TRBJ1-5 and V is TRBV4-2, with a possible D match to TRBD1 (5 bases). V was cut by 2 bases and J by 9 bases, with 14 bases left in between. The CDR3 has 14 amino acids. From germline, CDR1 is LGHNA and CDR2 YNFKEQ. CDR3 sequence reads: CASSQLLDTTPQHF. CDR3 nucleotide sequence: TGTGCCAGCAGCCAACTACTGGACACTACGCCCCAGCATTTT.

The chain recombines TRBV27 with TRBJ1-5; weak D call: TRBD1 (5 bases). Trimming left V 2 bases short and J 7 bases short, with 12 bases between. The CDR3 spans 14 residues. Germline values: CDR1 MNHEY, CDR2 SMNVEV (reference sequence). The CDR3 reads CASSLRGINQPQHF. CDR3 bases: TGTGCCAGCAGTTTACGGGGGATAAACCAGCCCCAGCATTTT.

The chain recombines TRBV4-3 with TRBJ1-1, with TRBD1 as a possible D gene (5 bases). Germline loops: CDR1 LGHNA, CDR2 YSLEER. The CDR3 runs to 15 residues. The germline V and J ends were trimmed by 5 bases and 4 bases, with 17 bases remaining between them. In DNA form, the CDR3 reads TGCGCCAGCAGCTCTAGGGCGGGGGAGAGCACTGAAGCTTTCTTT. Translation gives CASSSRAGESTEAFF.

V usage is TRBV5-1 and J usage is TRBJ2-2; weak D call: TRBD1 (6 bases). The CDR3 loop spans 14 amino acids. Trimming removed 4 bases at V and 3 bases at J, with 10 bases between. The germline V gene encodes CDR1 SGHRS and CDR2 YFSETQ. The CDR3 loop is CASSQHRDTGELFF. CDR3 DNA: TGCGCCAGCAGCCAGCACAGGGACACCGGGGAGCTGTTTTTT. The full variable domain, completed using reference TRBV5-1 and TRBJ2-2, is KAGVTQTPRYLIKTRGQQVTLSCSPISGHRSVSWYQQTPGQGLQFLFEYFSETQRNKGNFPGRFSGRQFSNSRSEMNVSTLELGDSALYLCASSQHRDTGELFFGEGSRLTVL.

The V call is TRBV5-4, the J call TRBJ1-4, with D possibly being TRBD1 (6 bases). This CDR3 has 13 residues. Germline values: CDR1 SGHNT, CDR2 YYREEE (reference sequence). The ends were cut back, 6 bases at V and 8 bases at J, with 14 bases in the middle. The CDR3 protein is CASNRQDHEKLFF. The CDR3 coding sequence is TGTGCCAGCAACAGACAGGACCACGAAAAACTGTTTTTT.

The rearrangement links TRBV6-4 to TRBJ2-2; TRBD2 aligns across 9 bases. The CDR3 runs 17 residues. Germline V gives CDR1 MRHNA, CDR2 SNTAGT. The V gene end was trimmed by 4 bases and the J gene end by 1 base; junction bases not matched to a gene: 7. The CDR3 DNA is TGTGCCAGCAGTGCAACAGAGCGGGGGGAGAACACCGGGGAGCTGTTTTTT. Its protein product is CASSATERGENTGELFF.

The V gene is TRBV23-1, the J gene TRBJ2-4, with 11 bases matching TRBD2. Being an ORF, TRBV23-1 has a function that is uncertain. Trimming took 0 bases from V and 2 from J; bases not matched to a gene: 15. The CDR3 totals 21 residues. The CDR3 here is CASSQSSETSGGGVTKNIQYF. CDR3 in DNA: TGCGCCAGCAGTCAATCGAGCGAAACTAGCGGGGGTGGGGTGACCAAAAACATTCAGTACTTC.